The rows below give T cell receptor beta chains drawn from one sample of a study of CD8 T cells in Susac syndrome. Each CDR3 protein gets one entry after TCRdb re-called the immunoSEQ multiplex PCR reads with MiXCR. The repertoire holds over 100,000 distinct CDR3 sequences, roughly 94% seen once, with around 0.27% in the top ten. Sequenced: CD8+ T cells from PBMCs. These receptors were collected from a human donor with Susac syndrome. Both conserved end residues are part of each CDR3. The order of the fields is J gene, D gene, V gene, clone size, CDR3 DNA, CDR3 protein. A D gene is named only where the DNA matches it firmly. Where a row states a size, it is once, few, many or the class of an expanded clone; other rows omit it.

j_gene: TRBJ2-1; d_gene: TRBD2; v_gene: TRBV13; abundance: -; CDR3nt: TGTGCCAGCAGCTTAGCGGGACTAGCGGGGGGCGAGCAGTTCTTC; CDR3aa: CASSLAGLAGGEQFF
j_gene: TRBJ1-2; d_gene: TRBD1; v_gene: TRBV14; abundance: once; CDR3nt: TGTGCCAGCAGCCTCGGGACAGGTCCTCGGCATGGCTACACCTTC; CDR3aa: CASSLGTGPRHGYTF
j_gene: TRBJ1-2; d_gene: -; v_gene: TRBV30; abundance: -; CDR3nt: TGTGCCTGGAGTGTAGCGGAGGGTGAAGGCTACACCTTC; CDR3aa: CAWSVAEGEGYTF
j_gene: TRBJ1-2; d_gene: TRBD1; v_gene: TRBV25-1; abundance: -; CDR3nt: TGTGCCAGCAGTGAAGGGACAGGGGCCTATGGCTACACCTTC; CDR3aa: CASSEGTGAYGYTF
j_gene: TRBJ2-3; d_gene: -; v_gene: TRBV5-1; abundance: -; CDR3nt: TGCGCCAGCAGCTTGGTGAGGAGTCTCAGCACAGATACGCAGTATTTT; CDR3aa: CASSLVRSLSTDTQYF
j_gene: TRBJ2-3; d_gene: -; v_gene: TRBV19; abundance: -; CDR3nt: TGTGCCAGTAGTCCCTTCACAGATACGCAGTATTTT; CDR3aa: CASSPFTDTQYF
j_gene: TRBJ2-7; d_gene: -; v_gene: TRBV6-5; abundance: -; CDR3nt: TGTGCCAGCAGTTACCGTTTAGGGGCTCAAGAGCAGTACTTC; CDR3aa: CASSYRLGAQEQYF
j_gene: TRBJ1-5; d_gene: TRBD1; v_gene: TRBV10-3; abundance: -; CDR3nt: TGTGCCATCACCGGACAGGGTCCTGGTAGGTCGGATCAGCCCCAGCATTTT; CDR3aa: CAITGQGPGRSDQPQHF
j_gene: TRBJ1-2; d_gene: -; v_gene: TRBV27; abundance: -; CDR3nt: TGTGCCAGCAGTTTATCGGGGACGGATAGCTACACCTTC; CDR3aa: CASSLSGTDSYTF
j_gene: TRBJ1-1; d_gene: TRBD1; v_gene: TRBV4-3; abundance: -; CDR3nt: TGCGCCAGCAGCCCCTCGGGACAGGGGGGCCTAGGAGCTTTCTTT; CDR3aa: CASSPSGQGGLGAFF
j_gene: TRBJ2-2; d_gene: -; v_gene: TRBV9; abundance: -; CDR3nt: TGTGCCAGCAGCCCTCTAGGGGAGGTCTACAACACCGGGGAGCTGTTTTTT; CDR3aa: CASSPLGEVYNTGELFF
j_gene: TRBJ2-7; d_gene: -; v_gene: TRBV27; abundance: -; CDR3nt: TGTGCCAGCAGTTGGGGACCTCGGAGATACGAGCAGTACTTC; CDR3aa: CASSWGPRRYEQYF
j_gene: TRBJ1-3; d_gene: -; v_gene: TRBV25-1; abundance: -; CDR3nt: TGTGCCAGCAGTGAAGCATATACCAACACCATATATTTT; CDR3aa: CASSEAYTNTIYF
j_gene: TRBJ2-1; d_gene: TRBD1; v_gene: TRBV25-1; abundance: -; CDR3nt: TGTCAAACCCGCCGGGACAGGGACGACAATGAGCAGTTCTTC; CDR3aa: CQTRRDRDDNEQFF
j_gene: TRBJ1-2; d_gene: -; v_gene: TRBV3-1; abundance: -; CDR3nt: TGTGCCAGCAGCCAAGACAGGGGCGCCTATGGCTACACCTTC; CDR3aa: CASSQDRGAYGYTF
j_gene: TRBJ1-1; d_gene: -; v_gene: TRBV12-3/TRBV12-4; abundance: once; CDR3nt: TGTGCCAGCAGTTTCACAGGGATGAACACTGAAGCTTTCTTT; CDR3aa: CASSFTGMNTEAFF
j_gene: TRBJ2-1; d_gene: TRBD2; v_gene: TRBV6-5; abundance: -; CDR3nt: TGTGCCAGCAGTGTAGCGGGGGGTAACAATGAGCAGTTCTTC; CDR3aa: CASSVAGGNNEQFF
j_gene: TRBJ1-2; d_gene: -; v_gene: TRBV12-3/TRBV12-4; abundance: -; CDR3nt: TGTGCCAGCAGTTTTTCGACAGACTCGTCGCCCCACTTC; CDR3aa: CASSFSTDSSPHF
j_gene: TRBJ2-1; d_gene: TRBD1; v_gene: TRBV9; abundance: -; CDR3nt: TGTGCCAGCAGCGTAGGGCCAGGGGGCTACAATGAGCAGTTCTTC; CDR3aa: CASSVGPGGYNEQFF
j_gene: TRBJ2-7; d_gene: -; v_gene: TRBV29-1; abundance: -; CDR3nt: TGCAGCGTTGAGGTGGGACAATCGAGCTCCTACGAGCAGTACTTC; CDR3aa: CSVEVGQSSSYEQYF
j_gene: TRBJ2-3; d_gene: -; v_gene: TRBV29-1; abundance: -; CDR3nt: TGCAGCGTCGCCGGCTGGGTGAGGGCTCCCGGCACAGATACGCAGTATTTT; CDR3aa: CSVAGWVRAPGTDTQYF
j_gene: TRBJ2-3; d_gene: TRBD1; v_gene: TRBV7-9; abundance: -; CDR3nt: TGTGCCAGCAGCCGACTCGGGACAGAGACAGATACGCAGTATTTT; CDR3aa: CASSRLGTETDTQYF
j_gene: TRBJ1-5; d_gene: -; v_gene: TRBV19; abundance: -; CDR3nt: TGTGCCAGCCGAGGAGGGGCCCTGGCCAATCAGCCCCAGCATTTT; CDR3aa: CASRGGALANQPQHF
j_gene: TRBJ2-1; d_gene: -; v_gene: TRBV11-2; abundance: -; CDR3nt: TGTGCCAGCAGCCACCGCCGGGACGCTTACAATGAGCAGTTCTTC; CDR3aa: CASSHRRDAYNEQFF
j_gene: TRBJ2-5; d_gene: TRBD1; v_gene: TRBV7-9; abundance: -; CDR3nt: TGTGCCAGCAGCGTACGGGACAGGGGGCTACAAGAGACCCAGTACTTC; CDR3aa: CASSVRDRGLQETQYF
j_gene: TRBJ1-4; d_gene: TRBD1; v_gene: TRBV7-2; abundance: -; CDR3nt: TGTGCCAGCAGCTTTAGGAACGACAGGGCGGAGGGTGAAAAACTGTTTTTT; CDR3aa: CASSFRNDRAEGEKLFF
j_gene: TRBJ1-2; d_gene: TRBD1; v_gene: TRBV12-3/TRBV12-4; abundance: -; CDR3nt: TGTGCCAGCAGTCCGGGACAGGGGGCGAAGTATGGCTACACCTTC; CDR3aa: CASSPGQGAKYGYTF
j_gene: TRBJ2-7; d_gene: -; v_gene: TRBV13; abundance: -; CDR3nt: TGTGCCAGCAGGTTTCAGACCTACGAGCAGTACTTC; CDR3aa: CASRFQTYEQYF
j_gene: TRBJ1-1; d_gene: -; v_gene: TRBV9; abundance: -; CDR3nt: TGTGCCAGCAGCCCAGCGATGAACACTGAAGCTTTCTTT; CDR3aa: CASSPAMNTEAFF
j_gene: TRBJ2-3; d_gene: -; v_gene: TRBV19; abundance: -; CDR3nt: TGTGCCAGTAGTATGACAGGAAGTCGTACAGATACGCAGTATTTT; CDR3aa: CASSMTGSRTDTQYF
j_gene: TRBJ1-1; d_gene: -; v_gene: TRBV12-3/TRBV12-4; abundance: -; CDR3nt: TGTGCCAGCAGCCCCCAGGGACGGATGAACACTGAAGCTTTCTTT; CDR3aa: CASSPQGRMNTEAFF
j_gene: TRBJ1-2; d_gene: TRBD1; v_gene: TRBV5-6; abundance: -; CDR3nt: TGTGCCAGCAGCCGAAGGACAGGGGATGGCTACACCTTC; CDR3aa: CASSRRTGDGYTF
j_gene: TRBJ1-5; d_gene: -; v_gene: TRBV19; abundance: once; CDR3nt: TGTGCCAGTAGTATAGACAGGGACCACAATCAGCCCCAGCATTTT; CDR3aa: CASSIDRDHNQPQHF
j_gene: TRBJ2-7; d_gene: TRBD2; v_gene: TRBV7-9; abundance: -; CDR3nt: TGTGCCAGCAGCTTAGGCCCTAGCGGCCAGACCTACGAGCAGTACTTC; CDR3aa: CASSLGPSGQTYEQYF
j_gene: TRBJ2-5; d_gene: TRBD1; v_gene: TRBV7-9; abundance: -; CDR3nt: TGTGCCAGCAGCCCCGGACAGGGGCTAGAGACCCAGTACTTC; CDR3aa: CASSPGQGLETQYF
j_gene: TRBJ2-7; d_gene: -; v_gene: TRBV5-1; abundance: -; CDR3nt: TGCGCCAGCAGCTTGGCCGGGTTCCAAAGACACGAGCAGTACTTC; CDR3aa: CASSLAGFQRHEQYF
j_gene: TRBJ2-2; d_gene: -; v_gene: TRBV12-3/TRBV12-4; abundance: -; CDR3nt: TGTGCCAGCAGCCCGGCCTACACCGGGGAGCTGTTTTTT; CDR3aa: CASSPAYTGELFF
j_gene: TRBJ2-7; d_gene: -; v_gene: TRBV4-1; abundance: -; CDR3nt: TGCGCCAGCAGCCAGATAGGGGAGATCGACGAGCAGTACTTC; CDR3aa: CASSQIGEIDEQYF
j_gene: TRBJ1-1; d_gene: -; v_gene: TRBV5-6; abundance: -; CDR3nt: TGTGCCAGCAGCTTGATGGTACGACTGTGGGGTACTGAAGCTTTCTTT; CDR3aa: CASSLMVRLWGTEAFF
j_gene: TRBJ1-2; d_gene: -; v_gene: TRBV5-6; abundance: -; CDR3nt: TGTGCCAGCGGCCGGTTGGTCGGCTACACCTTC; CDR3aa: CASGRLVGYTF
j_gene: TRBJ2-3; d_gene: -; v_gene: TRBV29-1; abundance: once; CDR3nt: TGCAGCGTTGTAGGGGGATCTAGCACAGATACGCAGTATTTT; CDR3aa: CSVVGGSSTDTQYF
j_gene: TRBJ1-3; d_gene: -; v_gene: TRBV7-9; abundance: -; CDR3nt: TGTGCCAGCAGCGCCCTCGGGGACTCTGGAAACACCATATATTTT; CDR3aa: CASSALGDSGNTIYF
j_gene: TRBJ2-1; d_gene: TRBD2; v_gene: TRBV19; abundance: -; CDR3nt: TGTGCCAGTAGTATCGTGTGGACTAGCGGGGGGGTAGAGCAGTTCTTC; CDR3aa: CASSIVWTSGGVEQFF
j_gene: TRBJ2-7; d_gene: TRBD1; v_gene: TRBV6-2/TRBV6-3; abundance: -; CDR3nt: TGTGCCAGCAGTTACCGACCGGGACAGAGCTCCTACGAGCAGTACTTC; CDR3aa: CASSYRPGQSSYEQYF
j_gene: TRBJ2-7; d_gene: TRBD1; v_gene: TRBV20-1; abundance: -; CDR3nt: TGCAGTGCAAACCGGGACAGCTCCTACGAGCAGTACTTC; CDR3aa: CSANRDSSYEQYF
j_gene: TRBJ2-5; d_gene: -; v_gene: TRBV5-1; abundance: once; CDR3nt: TGCGCCAGCAGCGGCCGGACGGATTACCAAGAGACCCAGTACTTC; CDR3aa: CASSGRTDYQETQYF
j_gene: TRBJ2-7; d_gene: -; v_gene: TRBV7-9; abundance: -; CDR3nt: TGTGCCAGCAGCCGGAGCCGGGACCAACCTCGTGAGCAGTACTTC; CDR3aa: CASSRSRDQPREQYF
j_gene: TRBJ2-5; d_gene: -; v_gene: TRBV10-3; abundance: -; CDR3nt: TGTGCCATCAGTGAGGGAACAGGGTGGGGAGAGACCCAGTACTTC; CDR3aa: CAISEGTGWGETQYF
j_gene: TRBJ2-7; d_gene: TRBD2; v_gene: TRBV9; abundance: -; CDR3nt: TGTGCCAGCAGCGTTGGACTAGCGGGTTACGAGCAGTACTTC; CDR3aa: CASSVGLAGYEQYF
j_gene: TRBJ1-1; d_gene: -; v_gene: TRBV14; abundance: -; CDR3nt: TGTGCCAGCAGCTATACAAGGGATTTGGCTTTCTTT; CDR3aa: CASSYTRDLAFF